The source of this TCR beta chain is a study of blood T cell repertoires in COVID-19. The wider study: Donors in Cohort 3 counted as recovered after two negative PCRs, clearance, or symptom resolution. Sources were T cells, B-cell-depleted T cells, or PBMCs; the material itself was cDNA or gDNA.

Participant age was roughly 18 to 95 years, and participants resided in fewer than 30 US areas. Germline values: CDR1 SGHKS, CDR2 YYEKEE (reference sequence). With V trimmed by 3 bases and J by 5 bases, 8 bases remained unmatched. This CDR3 is built from 16 residues. Original methodology: Reference gene primers were amplified, and this amplification served to estimate nucleated cell counts. Clones were read by immunoSEQ multiplex PCR, and TCRdb kept only the in-frame ones, dropping some. The V and J calls and clone size come from that table; D and trimming were worked out from the DNA. The sample shows 120,000 to 150,000 clones, over 75% of them seen only once.

This sequence originates from a man aged 45-65 years in a cohort exposed to, infected with or recovered from COVID-19 (not recorded which). The sequenced material came from PBMCs or T cells enriched from blood (not recorded which). The V and J genes are TRBV5-5 and TRBJ2-3; TRBD1 matches at 11 bases. The CDR3 sequence: CASSSRTGGSVDTQYF. As DNA, the CDR3 is TGTGCCAGCAGCTCCCGGACAGGGGGCTCGGTAGATACGCAGTATTTT.